These 12 T cell receptor beta chains came from one sample sequenced in a study of T cell repertoires in cytomegalovirus infection. The antigens for these receptors are not known. TCRdb reprocessed the reads via MiXCR and lists one record per CDR3 protein. Found here are 680,000 or so distinct CDR3 sequences, approximately 33% of them singletons; the top ten hold about 20%. This material consisted of cultured PBMCs, taken from culture after CMV antigen stimulation. Receptors were obtained from a human donor in good health (CMV status not recorded). Some clones in this sample may be carry-over from other donors' samples.

This clonotype appeared a few times. The chain uses TRBV7-6 and TRBJ1-5; D not resolved. V lost 3 bases and J lost 5, with 11 bases in between. Looked up from germline, CDR1 is SGHVS and CDR2 is FNYEAQ. The CDR3 is 14 residues long. Here the CDR3 reads CASSFRGRDQPQHF. The CDR3 DNA reads as TGTGCCAGCAGCTTCCGGGGAAGGGATCAGCCCCAGCATTTT.

This clonotype was detected only a few times. The genes are TRBV6-5 and TRBJ2-5, with 10 bases identical to TRBD1. This CDR3 comprises 15 residues. Germline CDR1 is MNHEY and CDR2 is SVGAGI. J was trimmed by 4 bases and V by 2 bases; bases with no gene match: 4. The CDR3 spells CASSYTWDRGETQYF. CDR3 bases: TGTGCCAGCAGTTACACGTGGGACAGGGGAGAGACCCAGTACTTC.

The CDR3 protein is CASRGGRTPGYTF. The CDR3 DNA reads TGTGCCAGCAGGGGGGGGCGGACCCCCGGCTACACCTTC. The rearrangement links TRBV12-3 or TRBV12-4 to TRBJ1-2; a possible D gene is TRBD1 (6 bases). CDR3 length: 13 amino acids. Trimming took 6 bases from V and 8 from J, leaving 16 bases between them.

Many counts were recorded for this clonotype. The chain is built from TRBV12-3 or TRBV12-4 and TRBJ2-3; D unresolved. Trimming removed 5 bases at V and 6 bases at J, with 6 bases between. The CDR3 runs to 11 residues. CDR3: CASSIRDTQYF. In DNA, the CDR3 is TGTGCCAGCAGTATAAGGGATACGCAGTATTTT.

Comment on this clonotype: A clone one base away is much larger, so this may be a read error. This chain uses TRBV7-2 with TRBJ1-6; perhaps TRBD1 as D (6 bases). Trimming removed 10 bases at V and 6 bases at J, with 13 bases between. The CDR3 covers 13 residues. The germline V gene has CDR1 SGHTA and CDR2 FQGNSA. The DNA of the CDR3 is TGTGCCACTTCGGGACATCTTAATTCACCCCTCCACTTT. Encoded protein: CATSGHLNSPLHF.

The sample holds many counts of this clonotype. The chain couples TRBV7-6 to TRBJ2-5, with 11 bases aligning to TRBD1. The trim removed 5 bases at V and 4 bases at J, leaving 3 bases unmatched. Germline V CDR1 and CDR2: SGHVS, FNYEAQ. The CDR3 has 14 amino acids. The CDR3, as DNA: TGTGCCAGCAGCCCGGGGACAGGGGGAGAGACCCAGTACTTC. Residues: CASSPGTGGETQYF. Drawing the rest from reference TRBV7-6 and TRBJ2-5, the complete variable domain is GAGVSQSPRYKVTKRGQDVALRCDPISGHVSLYWYRQALGQGPEFLTYFNYEAQQDKSGLPNDRFSAERPEGSISTLTIQRTEQRDSAMYRCASSPGTGGETQYFGPGTRLLVL.

As to this clonotype: This could be a read error, since a much larger clone is one nucleotide away. This rearrangement joins TRBV7-8 to TRBJ1-1, with no clear D. The CDR3 has 13 amino acids. The germline CDR1 and CDR2 sequences are SGHVS and FQNEAQ. V dropped 8 bases and J dropped 2 bases, with 12 bases sitting between them. CDR3 protein: CASGPSINTEAFF. In DNA, the CDR3 is TGTGCCAGCGGACCCTCAATAAACACTGAAGCTTTCTTT.

This clonotype has more than one count but fewer than ten. This sequence joins TRBV3-1 and TRBJ1-3; the D is unclear. Between the trimmed V and J ends, which lost 8 bases and 0 bases, there was a span of 20 bases. This CDR3 comprises 17 residues. Germline values: CDR1 LGHDT, CDR2 YNNKEL (reference sequence). The CDR3 nucleotides are TGTGCCAGCGGGTATGGGTACAGCGGAATCTCTGGAAACACCATATATTTT. Protein product: CASGYGYSGISGNTIYF.

The chain recombines TRBV19 with TRBJ2-1; 10 bases are a match to TRBD2. The germline CDR1 and CDR2 sequences are LNHDA and SQIVND (reference sequence). The CDR3 loop spans 16 amino acids. Germline trimming cut 9 bases from V and 0 bases from J; bases unmatched to any gene: 8. This chain's CDR3 is CASAKRGGSSYNEQFF. CDR3 bases: TGTGCCAGCGCTAAGCGGGGGGGCAGCTCCTACAATGAGCAGTTCTTC.

This chain joins TRBV9 and TRBJ2-5; perhaps D is TRBD1 or TRBD2 (5 bases each). The CDR3 loop spans 14 amino acids. Deletions cut 7 bases from V and 7 bases from J, with 20 bases between. Germline V gives CDR1 SGDLS, CDR2 YYNGEE. The CDR3 sequence is CASGPGNAGGTQYF. Written as DNA, the CDR3 is TGTGCCAGCGGGCCCGGGAACGCTGGGGGGACCCAGTACTTC. Together with reference TRBV9 and TRBJ2-5, the CDR3 gives the full variable domain: DSGVTQTPKHLITATGQRVTLRCSPRSGDLSVYWYQQSLDQGLQFLIQYYNGEERAKGNILERFSAQQFPDLHSELNLSSLELGDSALYFCASGPGNAGGTQYFGPGTRLLVL.

A few counts support this clonotype. V and J are TRBV11-2 and TRBJ2-7; D ambiguous. Per the germline V gene, CDR1 is SGHAT and CDR2 is FQNNGV. The CDR3 is made up of 13 amino acids. Trimming cost V 4 bases and J 6 bases, with 13 bases left between them. CDR3 region: CASSSLGRIEQYF. Here the CDR3 DNA reads TGTGCCAGCAGCTCCCTTGGTAGGATCGAGCAGTACTTC.

V gene TRBV7-8 combines with J gene TRBJ2-4; 7 nucleotides match TRBD2. Germline V gene sequence: CDR1 SGHVS, CDR2 FQNEAQ. There are 17 residues in the CDR3. The trim removed 5 bases at V and 0 bases at J, leaving 10 bases unmatched. The CDR3 DNA sequence: TGTGCCAGCAGCCTTGGACGGGGAGGGTTAGCCAAAAACATTCAGTACTTC. Protein product: CASSLGRGGLAKNIQYF.